The 24 T cell receptor beta chains reported below all come from one sample, sequenced in a study of tumor-infiltrating lymphocytes in primary liver carcinoma. With a constant-region primer, TCR beta cDNA was made from 450 to 550 ng of total RNA. TCR beta libraries came from three nested multiplex PCR rounds using slightly modified ARM-PCR. TRBV1-TRBV30 forward primers and a C-beta reverse primer were used in the first two PCR rounds, which each ran for about 10 cycles. TCRdb re-called the multiplex PCR reads with MiXCR, one entry per CDR3 protein. The table shows 95,000 to 100,000 distinct CDR3 sequences, with approximately 70% occurring only once. Joint extraction of RNA and DNA used roughly 20-32 mg of bulk tissue that was unsorted. Sequencing was performed on liver tumor tissue from sampling region 2. The subset here: tumor region T2, inferior pole. All receptors come from a woman aged 60-75 years with primary liver carcinoma and hepatitis B virus infection.

This clonotype was observed a handful of times. The V and J genes are TRBV5-1 and TRBJ2-3; the D gene is possibly TRBD1 (6 bases). V lost 0 bases, J lost 2 bases, and 10 bases lay in between. This CDR3 has 15 amino acids. Germline V gene data show CDR1 as SGHRS and CDR2 as YFSETQ. The CDR3, as DNA: TGCGCCAGCAGCTTGGGGGGGCCCAACACAGATACGCAGTATTTT. Translating gives CASSLGGPNTDTQYF.

This chain links TRBV12-3 or TRBV12-4 with TRBJ1-5; 8 nucleotides line up with TRBD1. The trim removed 5 bases at V and 12 bases at J, leaving 12 bases unmatched. CDR3 size: 14 residues. The CDR3 DNA sequence: TGTGCCAGCAGTCCGGACAGGGTACGGGAGCTCCAGCATTTT. Translated: CASSPDRVRELQHF.

About this clonotype itself: Sequence at one end of the junction differs from germline and may be a read error. This chain uses TRBV11-1 with TRBJ2-5; possibly TRBD1 for D (5 bases). CDR1 is SGHAT and CDR2 is FQDESV in the germline V gene (reference sequence). This CDR3 contains 13 residues. CDR3 residues: CARSFRGLETQYF. In nucleotides, the CDR3 is TGTGCCAGAAGCTTTAGGGGTTTGGAGACCCAATACTTC. Complete variable domain (other parts from reference TRBV11-1 and TRBJ2-5): EAEVAQSPRYKITEKSQAVAFWCDPISGHATLYWYRQILGQGPELLVQFQDESVVDDSQLPKDRFSAERLKGVDSTLKIQPAELGDSAMYLCARSFRGLETQYFGPGTRLLVL.

CDR3 sequence reads: CASSLGGLAYQETQYF. The CDR3 nucleotides read TGTGCCAGCAGCTTAGGCGGGCTAGCGTACCAAGAGACCCAGTACTTC. The rearrangement uses TRBV7-9 and TRBJ2-5; possibly TRBD2 for D (6 bases). CDR3 length: 16 residues. Germline assignment: CDR1 SEHNR and CDR2 FQNEAQ (reference sequence). V was clipped by 1 base and J by 0 bases, with 12 bases between them.

On this clonotype: The junction and the germline gene differ at one end; a read error may be behind it. The chain joins TRBV11-2 to TRBJ1-1, with a weak D call TRBD1 (5 bases). CDR3 length equals 14 residues. Germline CDR1 is SGHAT and CDR2 is FQNNGV. The CDR3 coding sequence is TGTGCCAGCAGGTCCAGGGTTACGAATACTGAAACTTTCTTT. Translating gives CASRSRVTNTETFF.

The rearrangement uses TRBV29-1 and TRBJ1-1; tentatively, D is TRBD1 (5 bases). CDR3 size: 14 residues. Germline CDR1 SQVTM, CDR2 ANQGSEA. Trimming stripped 6 bases from V and 10 bases from J, with 24 bases between. CDR3: CSVRRGAEDTGAFF. The CDR3 coding sequence is TGCAGCGTCCGACGGGGAGCGGAAGACACAGGAGCTTTCTTT.

With regard to this clonotype: Compared with germline, one end of the junction differs, possibly owing to a read error. The V gene is TRBV11-2, the J gene TRBJ2-3; D is ambiguous. The CDR3 sequence is 14 residues long. CDR1 and CDR2 (germline): SGHAT, FQNNGV. The CDR3 spells CASSLGTNTDTHHF. The CDR3 bases are TGTGCCAGCAGCTTAGGCACTAACACAGATACGCACCATTTT. Combining the CDR3 with reference TRBV11-2 and TRBJ2-3 gives the whole variable domain EAGVAQSPRYKIIEKRQSVAFWCNPISGHATLYWYQQILGQGPKLLIQFQNNGVVDDSQLPKDRFSAERLKGVDSTLKIQPAKLEDSAVYLCASSLGTNTDTHHFGPGTRLTVL.

This clonotype has ten or more counts. This chain uses TRBV5-6 with TRBJ2-7, with D perhaps being TRBD1 or TRBD2 (5 bases each). The V gene's germline CDR1 is SGHDT and CDR2 YYEEEE. V was trimmed by 4 bases and J by 2 bases, leaving 13 bases between them. The CDR3 sequence is 14 residues long. Here the CDR3 DNA reads TGTGCCAGCAGCCCCCGGGACGGAACCTACGAGCAGTACTTC. It translates to CASSPRDGTYEQYF. The whole variable domain, remainder taken from reference TRBV5-6 and TRBJ2-7, is DAGVTQSPTHLIKTRGQQVTLRCSPKSGHDTVSWYQQALGQGPQFIFQYYEEEERQRGNFPDRFSGHQFPNYSSELNVNALLLGDSALYLCASSPRDGTYEQYFGPGTRLTVT.

The chain is built from TRBV7-3 and TRBJ2-3; unclear D gene. The V end was cut by 0 bases, the J end by 8 bases, with 12 bases between. CDR3 length: 14 amino acids. The germline gives CDR1 SGHTA, CDR2 FQGTGA. The DNA for the CDR3 is TGTGCCAGCAGCTTAACAGGGTTAGCAGGTACGCAGTATTTT. This translates into CASSLTGLAGTQYF.

The chain combines TRBV7-9 with TRBJ2-1; a possible D gene is TRBD2 (6 bases). V was pared by 1 base and J by 5 bases, with 12 bases between. The CDR3 sequence is 15 residues long. Germline V gene sequence: CDR1 SEHNR, CDR2 FQNEAQ (reference sequence). CDR3 sequence: CASSLGLTGDNEQFF. The CDR3 DNA reads TGTGCCAGCAGCTTAGGACTAACGGGGGACAATGAGCAGTTCTTC.

With regard to this clonotype: Since a much larger clone is just one base distant, this may be a read error. The chain has TRBV28 and TRBJ1-1; D possibly corresponds to TRBD1 (5 bases). CDR1 is MDHEN and CDR2 is SYDVKM in the germline V gene. The CDR3 runs 15 residues. V lost 3 bases to trimming and J lost 7 bases, with 18 bases between them. The CDR3 DNA follows: TGTGCCAGCAGTTTTAGATCGGGGGTTCGGCGTGAAGCTTTCTTT. Encoded protein: CASSFRSGVRREAFF.

This clonotype has a single count. An end of the junction does not agree with germline; a read error may underlie this. The rearrangement uses TRBV12-3 or TRBV12-4 and TRBJ1-5; D remains unclear. CDR3 length: 15 residues. DNA of the CDR3: TGTGCCAGTAGTTTAGGTCGGATGGAAAATCAGCCCCAGCATTTT. Translation gives CASSLGRMENQPQHF.

A remark on this clonotype: Since no conserved phenylalanine or tryptophan closes the CDR3, a read error is the likely cause. The V gene is TRBV11-2, the J gene TRBJ2-5; D not resolved. V was shortened by 8 bases and J by 5 bases, with 21 bases between the two germline ends. This CDR3 contains 15 residues. CDR1 is SGHAT and CDR2 is FQNNGV in the germline V gene. The CDR3 nucleotides are TGTGCCAGCGGCCAGATCAAACTGGGCTGGGAGACCCAGTACTCC. Its protein product is CASGQIKLGWETQYS.

The table lists this clonotype with a few counts. The rearrangement uses TRBV6-1 and TRBJ1-5; D is unresolved. Trimming removed 11 bases from V and 6 bases from J, with 26 bases in between. The CDR3 totals 16 residues. CDR1 is MNHNS, CDR2 SASEGT, per germline. The CDR3 DNA reads TGTGCCGGCCGAGGGTGGGCCCCGGGTCTATCTCAGCCCCAGCATTTT. Protein: CAGRGWAPGLSQPQHF.

DNA for the CDR3: TGCAGCGTTGAGGGGTCTAGCCGGATCGGGGAGCTGTTTTTT. Encoded protein: CSVEGSSRIGELFF. The V and J genes are TRBV29-1 and TRBJ2-2; TRBD2 might be the D (5 bases). Per germline, CDR1 SQVTM and CDR2 ANQGSEA. CDR3 length equals 14 residues. V shed 3 bases and J shed 7 bases, with 15 bases lying between them.

Comments on this clonotype: The junction does not match germline at one end; this may be a read error. The chain links TRBV11-2 to TRBJ1-1; TRBD1 might be the D (6 bases). CDR1 and CDR2 from the germline V gene are SGHAT and FQNNGV. The CDR3 spans 17 residues. The CDR3 nucleotides read TGTGCCAGCAGCCGTGGACAGTGGGCTTTCTCGGACACTGAAACTTTCTTT. It codes for CASSRGQWAFSDTETFF.

In its sample, this clonotype was seen once. One base away lies a much larger clone, so this may be a sequencing read error. V and J are TRBV28 and TRBJ2-4, with TRBD2 identical over 7 bases. V was clipped by 6 bases and J by 7 bases; unmatched bases: 9. CDR1 and CDR2 (germline): MDHEN, SYDVKM. CDR3 size: 14 residues. In nucleotides, the CDR3 is TGTGCCAGCAGCCCTCCCAAGGGAGGGAACATTCAGTACTTC. Protein: CASSPPKGGNIQYF.

About this clonotype: With a much larger clone just one base away, this may be a read error. V usage is TRBV29-1 and J usage is TRBJ1-1; no firm D call. The V and J ends lost 4 bases and 1 base respectively, with 13 bases between them. The CDR3 spans 14 residues. In germline, CDR1 is SQVTM, CDR2 ANQGSEA. CDR3 DNA sequence: TGCAGCGTTGCCCAGACGGATCCGAACACTGAAGCTTTCTTT. It codes for CSVAQTDPNTEAFF.

Points on this clonotype: Given a much more abundant clone one base away, this may be a read error. The chain has TRBV7-8 and TRBJ1-1; the D gene is possibly TRBD1 (5 bases). Germline CDR1 is SGHVS and CDR2 is FQNEAQ. The CDR3 runs 16 residues. The CDR3 sequence is CDSRLQGTSRGTEAFF. DNA of the CDR3: TGTGACAGCAGGCTCCAAGGGACCTCCCGTGGCACTGAAGCTTTCTTT.

Only one count was recorded for this clonotype. A much larger clonotype is one base distant, so this may be a read error. J is TRBJ1-5 and V is TRBV5-1, with D tentatively TRBD1 (5 bases). This CDR3 is 16 amino acids long. The germline V and J ends were trimmed by 4 bases and 6 bases, with 20 bases remaining between them. Germline V lookup: CDR1 SGHRS, CDR2 YFSETQ. The CDR3 DNA reads as TGCGCCAGCAGCCCATGGGACTTTGGTACAAGTCAGCCCCAGCATTTT. This encodes CASSPWDFGTSQPQHF.

Points on this clonotype: The conserved phenylalanine or tryptophan normally closing the CDR3 is absent here, so this likely arose from a read error. V is TRBV11-2 and J is TRBJ2-3; D is uncertain. Germline V gene lookup returns CDR1 SGHAT and CDR2 FQNNGV. This CDR3 spans 14 amino acids. In DNA, the CDR3 is TGTGCCAGCAGCTTAGGGGCCAGCACAAATACGCAGTATTGT. It is translated as CASSLGASTNTQYC.

With respect to this clonotype: One end of the junction does not line up with germline, which may come from a read error. V usage is TRBV28 and J usage is TRBJ2-3, with 10 positions matching TRBD1. This CDR3 comprises 15 residues. Looked up from germline, CDR1 is MDHEN and CDR2 is SYDVKM. CDR3 nucleotide sequence: TGTGCCAGCACCCCTCCGACAGGGGGCACAGATACGCAGCGTTTT. This sequence encodes CASTPPTGGTDTQRF.

The rearrangement joins TRBV28 to TRBJ2-1, with 10 bases identical to TRBD2. This CDR3 region has 13 residues. The germline V gene encodes CDR1 MDHEN and CDR2 SYDVKM. Trimming took 6 bases from V and 7 from J; bases not matched to a gene: 3. DNA for the CDR3: TGTGCCAGCAGGCTAGCGGGAGTTAATGAGCAGTTCTTC. This translates into CASRLAGVNEQFF. Using reference TRBV28 and TRBJ2-1 for the parts outside the CDR3, the full variable domain is DVKVTQSSRYLVKRTGEKVFLECVQDMDHENMFWYRQDPGLGLRLIYFSYDVKMKEKGDIPEGYSVSREKKERFSLILESASTNQTSMYLCASRLAGVNEQFFGPGTRLTVL.

The sample holds a few counts of this clonotype. A much more abundant neighbour one base away suggests this may be a read error. The genes are TRBV10-3 and TRBJ2-7, with TRBD2 matching over 7 bases. The CDR3 loop spans 16 amino acids. Germline CDR1 is ENHRY and CDR2 is SYGVKD. CDR3 sequence (DNA): TGTGCCATCAGTGAGTCCGGCGGGAGCTACCCCTACGTGCAGTACTTC. It translates to CAISESGGSYPYVQYF.